The sequence of this T cell receptor (beta chain) was determined in a study of shared clonotypes between healthy human individuals. Study context: A donor's plate count was three for CD4 naive and three for CD4 memory; CD8 naive had two and CD8 memory one. General study results and limits: Estimated clonotype richness was generally higher in naive than memory subsets.

In the authors' workflow: From ImmunoSEQ came sequences covering only the junction and carrying no quality scores, so filtering differed. Generated by immunoSEQ multiplex PCR, the TCRdb table keeps only in-frame clones and is missing some. Clone size and V and J calls were adopted from that table, with D and trimming inferred from the DNA. The sample lists 2 million or so clones; about 95% were seen once. Details on this clone: The antigen remains unidentified.

Only CD45RO-negative cells positively selected for CCR7 counted as naive CD8 cells, so terminally differentiated effector memory CD45RA+ cells were excluded. The CDR3 totals 13 residues. Germline V gene data show CDR1 as SGHDN and CDR2 as FVKESK. The V gene lost 4 bases and the J gene lost 1 base, with 7 bases spanning the gap. V and J are TRBV14 and TRBJ2-5, with D maybe TRBD1 (5 bases). The clonotype comes from a man aged 18 to 30 in good health. Sequencing was done on a sample of naive CD8+ T cells sorted from blood. CDR3 loop: CASSLDSQETQYF. DNA for the CDR3: TGTGCCAGCAGCCTCGACAGCCAAGAGACCCAGTACTTC.